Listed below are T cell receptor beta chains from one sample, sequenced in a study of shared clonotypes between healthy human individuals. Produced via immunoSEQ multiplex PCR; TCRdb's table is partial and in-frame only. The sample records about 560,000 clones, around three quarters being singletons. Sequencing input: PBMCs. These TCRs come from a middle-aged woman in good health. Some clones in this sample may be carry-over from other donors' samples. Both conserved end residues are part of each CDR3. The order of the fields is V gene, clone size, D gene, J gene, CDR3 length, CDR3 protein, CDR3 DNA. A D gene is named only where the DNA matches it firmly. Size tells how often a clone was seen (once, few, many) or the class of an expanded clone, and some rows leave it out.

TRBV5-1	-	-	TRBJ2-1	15	CASSPGLGIQGEQFF	TGCGCCAGCAGCCCGGGACTTGGTATCCAAGGTGAGCAGTTCTTC
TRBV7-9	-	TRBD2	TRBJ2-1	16	CASSPNRGSGSIEQFF	TGTGCCAGCAGCCCAAACAGGGGTAGCGGGAGTATTGAGCAGTTCTTC
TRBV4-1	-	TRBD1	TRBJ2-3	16	CASSRGQGSLTDTQYF	TGCGCCAGCAGCCGCGGACAGGGGAGCCTCACAGATACGCAGTATTTT
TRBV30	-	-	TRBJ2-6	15	CAWMRTRSGANVLTF	TGTGCCTGGATGCGCACTCGCTCTGGGGCCAACGTCCTGACTTTC
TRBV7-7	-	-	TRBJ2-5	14	CASGPRMVGETQYF	TGTGCTAGCGGCCCACGTATGGTTGGAGAGACCCAGTACTTC
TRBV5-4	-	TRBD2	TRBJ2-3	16	CASSSRLAGRTDTQYF	TGTGCCAGCAGCTCCCGACTAGCGGGACGCACAGATACGCAGTATTTT
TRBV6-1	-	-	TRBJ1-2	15	CASSEAGSDLYGYTF	TGTGCCAGCAGTGAAGCGGGGTCAGATCTTTATGGCTACACCTTC
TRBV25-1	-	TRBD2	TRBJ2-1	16	CASSDDAGAAYNEQFF	TGTGCCAGCAGTGATGACGCGGGAGCGGCCTACAATGAGCAGTTCTTC
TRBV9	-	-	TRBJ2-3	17	CASSARRLAQTTDTQYF	TGTGCCAGCAGCGCAAGAAGGCTAGCGCAAACCACAGATACGCAGTATTTT
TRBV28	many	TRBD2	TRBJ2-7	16	CASSLGVAGPSYEQYF	TGTGCCAGCAGTTTAGGGGTAGCGGGACCTTCCTACGAGCAGTACTTC
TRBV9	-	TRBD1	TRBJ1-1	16	CASSPQGGGLDTEAFF	TGTGCCAGCAGCCCCCAGGGGGGTGGCTTGGACACTGAAGCTTTCTTT
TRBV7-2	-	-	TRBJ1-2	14	CASSLGRHTYGYTF	TGTGCCAGCAGCTTAGGCCGACATACCTATGGCTACACCTTC
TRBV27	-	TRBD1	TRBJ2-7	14	CASSPRTGRREQYF	TGTGCCAGCAGTCCCCGGACAGGGAGGAGGGAGCAGTACTTC
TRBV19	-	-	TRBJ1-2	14	CASSTAVLNYGYTF	TGTGCCAGTAGCACCGCGGTCCTTAACTATGGCTACACCTTC
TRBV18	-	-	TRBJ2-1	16	CASSPRTGRDYNEQFF	TGTGCCAGCTCACCACGGACAGGGAGGGACTACAATGAGCAGTTCTTC
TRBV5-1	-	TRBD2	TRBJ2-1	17	CASSFNLAGGDNNEQFF	TGCGCCAGCAGCTTTAACCTAGCGGGAGGGGATAACAATGAGCAGTTCTTC
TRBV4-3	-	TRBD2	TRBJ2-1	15	CASSLGVAGGREQFF	TGCGCCAGCAGCCTGGGGGTAGCGGGAGGCCGCGAGCAGTTCTTC
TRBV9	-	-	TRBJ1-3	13	CASSTGKGNTIYF	TGTGCCAGCAGCACGGGGAAAGGAAACACCATATATTTT
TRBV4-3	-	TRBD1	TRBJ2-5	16	CASSQGLTGERETQYF	TGCGCCAGCAGCCAAGGATTAACAGGGGAGAGAGAGACCCAGTACTTC
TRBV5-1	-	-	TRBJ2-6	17	CASSPGTYPSGANVLTF	TGCGCCAGCAGCCCCGGGACTTACCCTTCTGGGGCCAACGTCCTGACTTTC
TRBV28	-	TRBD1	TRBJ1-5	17	CASSLAGGILSNQPQHF	TGTGCCAGCAGTCTCGCAGGGGGCATTTTAAGCAATCAGCCCCAGCATTTT
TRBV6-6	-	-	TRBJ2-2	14	CASSYLKNTGELFF	TGTGCCAGCAGTTACCTCAAGAACACCGGGGAGCTGTTTTTT
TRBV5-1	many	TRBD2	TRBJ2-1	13	CASSWASGNEQFF	TGCGCCAGCAGTTGGGCTAGCGGCAATGAGCAGTTCTTC
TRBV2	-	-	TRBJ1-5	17	CASSEALGPYSNQPQHF	TGTGCCAGCAGTGAAGCGCTAGGGCCCTATAGCAATCAGCCCCAGCATTTT
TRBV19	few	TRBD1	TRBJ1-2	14	CASSGTGEASGYTF	TGTGCCAGTAGTGGGACAGGGGAAGCCTCTGGCTACACCTTC
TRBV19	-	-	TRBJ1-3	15	CASSPRTDSGNTIYF	TGTGCCAGTAGCCCCAGGACAGACTCTGGAAACACCATATATTTT
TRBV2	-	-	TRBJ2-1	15	CASSGGWGSYNEQFF	TGTGCCAGCAGTGGGGGGTGGGGCTCCTACAATGAGCAGTTCTTC